The clone carrying this TCR beta chain was recorded at least ten times. This sample was included in a study of Graves' ophthalmopathy and Graves' hyperthyroidism. In this cohort, patients with other autoimmune diseases, uncontrolled infections, pregnancy or lactation were excluded. Amplifying from RNA transcripts, the study obtained TCR beta CDR3 regions. An opening RT-PCR round employed HTBI primers and preceded a second-round multiplex PCR. TCRdb re-called the multiplex PCR reads through MiXCR, storing one row per CDR3 protein. Of about 210,000 distinct CDR3 sequences listed, roughly 27% are singletons. The sample consisted of peripheral blood. The sequence came from a man over 45 with Graves' ophthalmopathy.

The CDR3 nucleotides are TGTGCCAGCAGGGGAGGGAACGGCGATGAGCAGTTCTTC. This gives the protein CASRGGNGDEQFF. The chain couples TRBV28 to TRBJ2-1; 7 nucleotides line up with TRBD2. J lost 8 bases, V lost 6 bases, and 7 bases had no gene match. Germline CDR1 MDHEN, CDR2 SYDVKM. This CDR3 is built from 13 residues.